A selection of T cell receptor beta chains follows, all from one sample in a study of cytomegalovirus exposure and HLA in healthy donors. TCRdb keeps only in-frame clones here, not all; method: immunoSEQ multiplex PCR. The table includes 190,000 or so clones, 80% to 85% detected once. The sample was PBMCs. The receptors come from a woman aged 18-30 years in good health and CMV-seropositive. Both conserved end residues are part of each CDR3. Each record gives: V gene, J gene, clone size, D gene, CDR3 DNA, CDR3 protein. D genes are given only for firm matches. Rows may omit the clone size; those that give it use once, few, many or a size class.

>TRBV7-8|TRBJ2-2|-|-
TGTGCCAGCAGCCACCGCGGAGTTATTTTCGACGGGGAGCTGTTTTTT
CASSHRGVIFDGELFF
>TRBV5-8|TRBJ2-5|once|TRBD2
TGTGCCAGCAGAGGGACTAGCGGGATTCGGGAGACCCAGTACTTC
CASRGTSGIRETQYF
>TRBV25-1|TRBJ2-7|-|-
TGTGCCAGCAGTCTGACAGGAAAAAGCTCCTACGAGCAGTACTTC
CASSLTGKSSYEQYF
>TRBV6-6|TRBJ1-1|-|TRBD1
TGTGCCAGCAGTACAGGGGAAGCGAACACTGAAGCTTTCTTT
CASSTGEANTEAFF
>TRBV5-1|TRBJ2-7|-|-
TGCGCCAGCAGCTTGGGAGTTTACGAGCAGTACTTC
CASSLGVYEQYF
>TRBV4-1|TRBJ2-3|-|-
TGCGCCAGCAGCCAAGATTACGCGGCGGGGAGGACTCCCCAAACAGATACGCAGTATTTT
CASSQDYAAGRTPQTDTQYF
>TRBV11-1|TRBJ2-7|-|TRBD1
TGTGCCAGCAGCTTAGAAACAGGGGGCGAGCAGTACTTC
CASSLETGGEQYF
>TRBV5-6|TRBJ1-1|-|-
TGTGCCAGCAGCTTGGGGCGGCGGGAAGCTTTCTTT
CASSLGRREAFF
>TRBV6-1|TRBJ1-5|-|-
TGTGCCAGCAGTTCGTATAGCAATCAGCCCCAGCATTTT
CASSSYSNQPQHF
>TRBV29-1|TRBJ1-1|once|-
TGCAGCGCCTGGGTTGGGGGCGCTTTCTTT
CSAWVGGAFF
>TRBV9|TRBJ2-7|-|-
TGTGCCAGCAGCGTCCAAGACAGCTACGAGCAGTACTTC
CASSVQDSYEQYF
>TRBV4-1|TRBJ1-3|-|-
TGCGCCAGCAGCCAACCCGGACAGATCAAGGGTGGAAACACCATATATTTT
CASSQPGQIKGGNTIYF
>TRBV15|TRBJ1-2|few|-
TGTGCCACCAGCAGTCGGGGTTGGTATGGCTACACCTTC
CATSSRGWYGYTF
>TRBV7-7|TRBJ2-7|-|TRBD1
TGTGCCAGCAGCCCCAGACAGGGCCACGAGCAGTACTTC
CASSPRQGHEQYF
>TRBV27|TRBJ1-1|-|TRBD1
TGTGCCAGCAGTTCAGGGACAGGGAAAGTAACAGCTTTCTTT
CASSSGTGKVTAFF
>TRBV6-4|TRBJ2-3|-|TRBD2
TGTGCCAGCAGTGACCGCGGACTAGCTACAGATACGCAGTATTTT
CASSDRGLATDTQYF
>TRBV7-9|TRBJ1-2|few|-
TGTGCCAGCAGCTTAGCTCTGGGGGCGAACTATGGCTACACCTTC
CASSLALGANYGYTF
>TRBV4-1|TRBJ2-2|-|-
TGCGCCAGCAGCCAAGAGGCAGGGAAGGCCGGGGAGCTGTTTTTT
CASSQEAGKAGELFF
>TRBV7-8|TRBJ1-2|once|-
TGTGCCAGCAGCTTACCCCCCCACAGGCTCTCATATGGCTACACCTTC
CASSLPPHRLSYGYTF
>TRBV5-6|TRBJ2-1|-|-
TGTGCCAGCAGCTTGGGTCCAGGTAACTCCTACAATGAGCAGTTCTTC
CASSLGPGNSYNEQFF
>TRBV15|TRBJ2-2|-|TRBD2
TGTGCCACCAGCAGAGGACTAGCGGGGGGCACCGGGGAGCTGTTTTTT
CATSRGLAGGTGELFF
>TRBV20-1|TRBJ1-1|-|TRBD1
TGCAGTGCTAGGGGACAGGGAGAAGCTTTCTTT
CSARGQGEAFF
>TRBV5-1|TRBJ2-1|-|TRBD2
TGCGCCAGCAGACGGGTTTTCGACAGGGTTAATAGCGGGGGGGCCGCCTACAATGAGCAGTTCTTC
CASRRVFDRVNSGGAAYNEQFF
>TRBV4-1|TRBJ2-7|-|-
TGCGCCAGCAGCCAAGCCGGGGGGCTCACCTACGAGCAGTACTTC
CASSQAGGLTYEQYF
>TRBV6-1|TRBJ2-2|-|TRBD1
TGTGCCAGCAGTACGGGACAGGCCAGCACCGGGGAGCTGTTTTTT
CASSTGQASTGELFF
>TRBV6-6|TRBJ1-2|-|-
TGTGCCAGCAGTTACGACAGAGCTAACTATGGCTACACCTTC
CASSYDRANYGYTF